A selection of T cell receptor beta chains follows, all from one sample in a study of vaccination and CD4 T cells after COVID-19. Via MiXCR, TCRdb re-called the PCR reads, giving one row per CDR3 protein. The sample lists a few thousand distinct CDR3 sequences, approximately 24% occurring once. Which antigens these TCRs recognize remains unknown. Sequencing used CD4+ T cells from blood, cultured in vitro, obtained after SARS-CoV-2 vaccination. Source of these receptors: a human donor who had recovered from COVID-19. Both conserved end residues are part of each CDR3. A D gene is named only where the DNA matches it firmly. The listing skips clone size in some rows; elsewhere it reads once, few, many or a size class.

TRBJ1-5	TRBV27	-	few	CASSLRGGPVMGVGNQPQHF	TGTGCCAGCAGTTTAAGGGGGGGTCCGGTGATGGGAGTGGGCAATCAGCCCCAGCATTTT
TRBJ2-1	TRBV7-9	-	-	CASSKTLGLVDYNEQFF	TGTGCCAGCAGCAAGACGCTAGGGCTAGTGGACTACAATGAGCAGTTCTTC
TRBJ1-2	TRBV6-1	-	-	CASSEWVGGLGGYTF	TGTGCCAGCAGTGAATGGGTCGGGGGTTTGGGTGGCTACACCTTC
TRBJ1-1	TRBV7-6	-	-	CASSLRGGTRGTEAFF	TGTGCCAGCAGCTTAAGGGGTGGGACAAGAGGCACTGAAGCTTTCTTT
TRBJ2-3	TRBV29-1	-	few	CSVDVSDTQYF	TGCAGCGTTGATGTGTCAGATACGCAGTATTTT
TRBJ1-1	TRBV5-4	TRBD1	-	CASSWGQGLDTEAFF	TGTGCCAGCAGCTGGGGACAGGGTCTTGACACTGAAGCTTTCTTT
TRBJ1-2	TRBV6-1	TRBD1	few	CASNRDRVGYTF	TGTGCCAGCAACCGGGACAGGGTCGGCTACACCTTC
TRBJ2-3	TRBV5-4	-	-	CASSLGLAADTQYF	TGTGCCAGCAGCTTGGGTCTAGCTGCAGATACGCAGTATTTT
TRBJ1-2	TRBV20-1	-	few	CSARDRYRGASNYGYTF	TGCAGTGCTAGAGATAGGTATCGAGGAGCCTCCAACTATGGCTACACCTTC
TRBJ1-5	TRBV4-1	TRBD1	-	CASSQGPGTAHRAPQHF	TGCGCCAGCAGCCAAGGACCCGGGACAGCCCATCGGGCACCCCAGCATTTT
TRBJ1-2	TRBV7-3	TRBD1	-	CASRSDRAEGYTF	TGTGCCAGCAGATCCGACAGGGCGGAAGGCTACACCTTC
TRBJ2-5	TRBV6-2/TRBV6-3	TRBD2	-	CASGGGLRWAQYF	TGTGCCAGCGGGGGGGGTCTCCGGTGGGCCCAGTACTTC
TRBJ2-3	TRBV20-1	-	-	CSARDPPPNRDTQYF	TGCAGTGCTAGAGATCCTCCTCCCAATAGGGATACGCAGTATTTT
TRBJ1-2	TRBV20-1	TRBD1	medium-sized	CSARDIQGAQGYTF	TGCAGTGCTAGAGACATACAGGGGGCTCAGGGCTACACCTTC
TRBJ2-7	TRBV6-5	-	-	CASSYSFKEHSYEQYF	TGTGCCAGCAGTTACTCGTTCAAGGAACACTCCTACGAGCAGTACTTC
TRBJ1-1	TRBV7-3	-	-	CANSLLGTPNTEAFF	TGTGCCAACAGCTTATTAGGGACACCTAACACTGAAGCTTTCTTT
TRBJ1-5	TRBV20-1	-	medium-sized	CSASPSTGGNQPQHF	TGCAGTGCTAGTCCCTCGACAGGTGGCAATCAGCCCCAGCATTTT
TRBJ2-3	TRBV5-4	TRBD2	few	CASSLERGQGDTQYF	TGTGCCAGCAGCTTGGAGCGGGGGCAGGGGGATACGCAGTATTTT
TRBJ1-2	TRBV9	TRBD1	-	CASSVGAGGGYTF	TGTGCCAGCAGCGTAGGGGCAGGGGGTGGCTACACCTTC
TRBJ2-3	TRBV20-1	TRBD2	few	CSASGGASSTDTQYF	TGCAGTGCTAGCGGGGGGGCCTCGAGTACAGATACGCAGTATTTT
TRBJ1-6	TRBV24-1	TRBD1	-	CATSDACLDRVDYNSPLHF	TGTGCCACCAGTGATGCGTGTTTGGACAGGGTGGACTATAATTCACCCCTCCACTTT
TRBJ1-1	TRBV20-1	-	medium-sized	CSAPRQGVTEAFF	TGCAGTGCCCCGAGGCAGGGTGTCACTGAAGCTTTCTTT
TRBJ2-3	TRBV7-9	TRBD2	few	CASSIMTSGRDTQYF	TGTGCCAGCAGCATAATGACTAGCGGGAGAGATACGCAGTATTTT
TRBJ2-5	TRBV7-8	TRBD2	medium-sized	CASSLEGLASTQYF	TGTGCCAGCAGCTTAGAGGGACTAGCCTCGACCCAGTACTTC
TRBJ2-7	TRBV29-1	-	-	CSVEGFRYEQYF	TGCAGCGTTGAGGGGTTCCGCTACGAGCAGTACTTC
TRBJ2-7	TRBV29-1	TRBD1	-	CSVAGQLTSYEQYF	TGCAGCGTTGCGGGACAGCTTACCTCCTACGAGCAGTACTTC
TRBJ1-5	TRBV7-2	TRBD1	few	CASSSGTGGNNQPQHF	TGTGCCAGCAGCTCTGGGACAGGGGGTAACAATCAGCCCCAGCATTTT
TRBJ1-2	TRBV11-2	-	-	CASSQGGSTYTF	TGTGCCAGCAGCCAGGGAGGCAGTACCTACACCTTC
TRBJ1-1	TRBV11-2	-	-	CASSPTKTLVNTEAFF	TGTGCCAGCAGCCCAACCAAGACATTAGTGAACACTGAAGCTTTCTTT
TRBJ1-3	TRBV20-1	-	few	CSAQQGLVSGNTIYF	TGCAGTGCGCAACAGGGACTTGTCTCTGGAAACACCATATATTTT
TRBJ2-6	TRBV10-3	-	large	CAISGTVTGANVLTF	TGTGCCATCAGTGGGACAGTAACTGGGGCCAACGTCCTGACTTTC
TRBJ1-5	TRBV28	-	-	CASSLNQFRILNQPQHF	TGTGCCAGCAGTTTGAACCAATTCCGGATTTTGAATCAGCCCCAGCATTTT
TRBJ1-5	TRBV6-1	-	medium-sized	CASTARISNQPQHF	TGTGCCAGCACCGCACGGATCTCCAATCAGCCCCAGCATTTT
TRBJ2-7	TRBV6-5	TRBD1	-	CASSYHLLPGQGDEQYF	TGTGCCAGCAGTTACCATTTATTACCGGGACAGGGGGACGAGCAGTACTTC
TRBJ2-5	TRBV7-6	TRBD2	medium-sized	CASSPRPGGETQYF	TGTGCCAGCAGCCCGAGGCCCGGGGGGGAGACCCAGTACTTC
TRBJ2-6	TRBV11-3	TRBD1	-	CASSLRQGSGANVLTF	TGTGCCAGCAGCTTAAGACAGGGTTCTGGGGCCAACGTCCTGACTTTC
TRBJ2-3	TRBV20-1	TRBD2	few	CSAELAGRHTDTQYF	TGCAGTGCTGAACTAGCGGGGCGTCACACAGATACGCAGTATTTT
TRBJ2-7	TRBV12-3/TRBV12-4	-	-	CASSQQYEQYF	TGTGCCAGCAGTCAACAATACGAGCAGTACTTC
TRBJ2-7	TRBV20-1	-	few	CSASDPTGFRYEQYF	TGCAGTGCTAGTGACCCCACAGGGTTCCGCTACGAGCAGTACTTC
TRBJ1-3	TRBV28	TRBD1	-	CASSTGGKSGNTIYF	TGTGCCAGCAGCACAGGGGGCAAGTCTGGAAACACCATATATTTT
TRBJ2-1	TRBV6-2/TRBV6-3	-	-	CASSLPGTVYNEQFF	TGTGCCAGCAGCCTTCCCGGGACTGTCTACAATGAGCAGTTCTTC
TRBJ2-1	TRBV7-9	-	-	CASSLLGSYNEQFF	TGTGCCAGCAGCTTACTGGGCTCCTACAATGAGCAGTTCTTC
TRBJ2-1	TRBV7-3	-	few	CASSLSGGVSEQFF	TGTGCCAGCAGCTTAAGCGGCGGTGTTAGTGAGCAGTTCTTC